This T cell receptor beta chain stems from a study of tumor-infiltrating lymphocytes in primary liver carcinoma. Study in general: Patients were both men and women, whose ages ran from 30 to 69 years.

This CDR3 has 13 amino acids. Germline CDR1 SGHRS, CDR2 YFSETQ. Co-extraction of both nucleic acids (RNA and DNA) used about 18-34 mg of unsorted bulk tissue. Surgeons treated the primary liver carcinoma of the patients by surgical resection. Patients in the cohort were treatment-naive and living with chronic HBV infection. Of note for this clonotype: Antigen: not known. A read error may produce the germline difference seen at one junction end.

Study-wide results and limits: A significantly higher top-250-clone fraction was found in tumors than in blood (p = 0.039).

Making TCR beta cDNA involved approximately 0.5 ug total RNA and a constant-region primer. What produced the TCR beta libraries was three nested multiplex PCR rounds using slightly modified ARM-PCR. TRBV1-TRBV30 forward and Cbeta reverse primers drove the first two roughly 10-cycle rounds. MiXCR, applied by TCRdb to the multiplex PCR reads, yields one record per CDR3 protein. This repertoire shows about 120,000 distinct CDR3 sequences, less than 75% found once; its top ten account for roughly 8.1%. V is TRBV5-1 and J is TRBJ2-1, with TRBD2 as a possible D gene (6 bases). This sequence originates from an older woman with primary liver carcinoma and hepatitis B virus infection. Sequencing was performed on tumor-adjacent normal liver tissue. CDR3 in amino acids: CASRSGTHNERFF. Written as DNA, the CDR3 is TGCGCCAGCAGGTCCGGGACTCACAATGAGCGGTTCTTC.